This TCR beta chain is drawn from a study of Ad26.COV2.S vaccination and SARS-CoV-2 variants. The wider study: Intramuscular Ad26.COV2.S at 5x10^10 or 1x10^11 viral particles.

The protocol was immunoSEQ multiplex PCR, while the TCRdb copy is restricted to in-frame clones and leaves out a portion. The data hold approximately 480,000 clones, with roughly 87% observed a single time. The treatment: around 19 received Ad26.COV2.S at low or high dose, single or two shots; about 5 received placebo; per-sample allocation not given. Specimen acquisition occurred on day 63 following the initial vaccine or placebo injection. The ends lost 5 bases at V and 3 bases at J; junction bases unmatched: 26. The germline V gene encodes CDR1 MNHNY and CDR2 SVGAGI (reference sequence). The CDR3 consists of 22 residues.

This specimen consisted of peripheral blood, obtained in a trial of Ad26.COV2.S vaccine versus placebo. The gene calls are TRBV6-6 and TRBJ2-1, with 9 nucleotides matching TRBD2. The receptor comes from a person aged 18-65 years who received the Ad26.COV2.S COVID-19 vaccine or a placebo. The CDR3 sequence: CASSRKPTTTLASGVRYNEQFF. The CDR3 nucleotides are TGTGCCAGCAGTCGCAAGCCGACAACCACCCTAGCTAGCGGGGTACGCTACAATGAGCAGTTCTTC.